Below, 24 T cell receptor beta chains from the same sample are listed, as sequenced in a study of shared clonotypes between healthy human individuals. Cells designated naive CD8 were CD45RO-negative and were positively selected for CCR7, with terminally differentiated effector memory CD45RA+ cells excluded. The table came from immunoSEQ multiplex PCR; TCRdb's copy has only in-frame clones and leaves some out. Of about 2 million clones detected, approximately 95% appear once; the ten largest clones hold 1% to 1.5%. Material: naive CD8+ T cells sorted from blood. Receptors originate from a man between 18 and 35 years old in good health.

This clone appeared a single time. The chain links TRBV30 to TRBJ1-4; D may be TRBD1 (5 bases). CDR1 is GTSNPN and CDR2 is SVGIG in the germline V gene (reference sequence). V was pared by 1 base and J by 13 bases, with 16 bases between. The length of the CDR3 is 13 residues. The CDR3 protein is CAWSAGRQEALFF. CDR3 sequence (DNA): TGTGCCTGGAGTGCGGGACGGCAAGAAGCACTGTTTTTT.

This sequence joins TRBV5-4 and TRBJ1-1; a possible D gene is TRBD1 (5 bases). V lost 4 bases and J lost 0, with 10 bases in between. Germline V gene lookup returns CDR1 SGHNT and CDR2 YYREEE (reference sequence). The CDR3 length is 14 residues. CDR3: CASSTGLLNTEAFF. The CDR3 DNA reads TGTGCCAGCAGCACGGGACTCCTGAACACTGAAGCTTTCTTT.

This clone was seen just once. V gene TRBV11-1 combines with J gene TRBJ2-5, with 8 nucleotides matching TRBD1. V gave up 6 bases and J gave up 4 bases; unmatched junction bases: 7. This CDR3 is built from 14 residues. Germline CDR1 is SGHAT and CDR2 is FQDESV (reference sequence). The CDR3 region has the DNA TGTGCCAGCAGTACATCAGGGGGCGGAGAGACCCAGTACTTC. Protein: CASSTSGGGETQYF.

The chain uses TRBV6-1 and TRBJ2-3; D is possibly TRBD2 (5 bases). CDR1 and CDR2 from the germline V gene are MNHNS and SASEGT. Trimming left V 7 bases short and J 3 bases short, with 8 bases between. CDR3 length equals 12 residues. The CDR3 sequence: CASTRGTDTQYF. The CDR3 bases are TGTGCCAGCACCCGGGGTACAGATACGCAGTATTTT.

This clone is a singleton in its sample. The chain combines TRBV6-1 with TRBJ2-1; 7 bases are a match to TRBD2. Germline V gene data show CDR1 as MNHNS and CDR2 as SASEGT. V was pared by 2 bases and J by 6 bases, with 7 bases of the junction left unmatched. The CDR3 runs 15 residues. The CDR3 protein is CASSELAGVVNEQFF. The DNA of the CDR3 is TGTGCCAGCAGTGAACTGGCGGGGGTCGTCAATGAGCAGTTCTTC.

The CDR3 DNA is TGTGCCAGCAGCTTAAATCGAGGGGATTCAATCTACGAGCAGTACTTC. Translating it yields CASSLNRGDSIYEQYF. This chain uses TRBV11-1 with TRBJ2-7; either TRBD1 or TRBD2 may supply D (5 bases each). The CDR3 contains 16 residues. V dropped 2 bases and J dropped 3 bases, with 17 bases sitting between them. Germline assignment: CDR1 SGHAT and CDR2 FQDESV (reference sequence).

The rearrangement links TRBV13 to TRBJ2-7; 10 nucleotides match TRBD1. The V gene end was trimmed by 0 bases and the J gene end by 4 bases; junction bases not matched to a gene: 3. Germline-derived CDR1 and CDR2 are PRHDT and FYEKMQ (reference sequence). The CDR3 has 15 residues. The CDR3 DNA sequence: TGTGCCAGCAGCTTAGGGGGACAGGGGTGGTACGAGCAGTACTTC. It yields the protein CASSLGGQGWYEQYF.

The chain carries TRBV7-9 and TRBJ2-5, with D uncertain. From germline, CDR1 is SEHNR and CDR2 FQNEAQ (reference sequence). This CDR3 region has 12 residues. With 10 bases removed from V and 3 bases from J, the gap between germline ends came to 12 bases. The CDR3 spells CAIPLVEETQYF. The CDR3 DNA reads TGTGCCATTCCCCTAGTAGAAGAGACCCAGTACTTC.

Regarding this clone: It may be a read error: a sequence one base away is much more abundant. The chain is built from TRBV5-4 and TRBJ2-2; D remains unclear. This CDR3 comprises 11 residues. Trimming took 5 bases from V and 3 from J, leaving 2 bases between them. Germline V gene sequence: CDR1 SGHNT, CDR2 YYREEE (reference sequence). CDR3 DNA: TGTGCCAGCAGTTACACCGGGGAGCTGTTTTTT. Residues: CASSYTGELFF.

The sample holds one count of this clone. This chain connects TRBV14 to TRBJ2-2, with 15 nucleotides matching TRBD2. CDR3 length: 18 residues. In germline, CDR1 is SGHDN, CDR2 FVKESK. J was trimmed by 1 base and V by 3 bases; bases with no gene match: 3. In nucleotides, the CDR3 is TGTGCCAGCAGCCAGGGACTAGCGGGAGGATGGAACACCGGGGAGCTGTTTTTT. It yields the protein CASSQGLAGGWNTGELFF.

The rearrangement joins TRBV27 to TRBJ2-7; 11 nucleotides match TRBD2. The germline gives CDR1 MNHEY, CDR2 SMNVEV (reference sequence). V was clipped by 6 bases and J by 3 bases; unmatched bases: 7. CDR3 length equals 15 residues. CDR3 in DNA: TGTGCCAGCAGCCCTAGCGGGGGGAGGATCTACGAGCAGTACTTC. Translation gives CASSPSGGRIYEQYF.

The rearrangement links TRBV7-9 to TRBJ2-3, with 10 bases that match TRBD2. In germline, CDR1 is SEHNR, CDR2 FQNEAQ (reference sequence). The CDR3 runs to 16 residues. V gave up 1 base and J gave up 5 bases; unmatched junction bases: 6. The CDR3 DNA follows: TGTGCCAGCAGCTTAGAAGCGGGGGGGCCCGTAGATACGCAGTATTTT. The encoded protein is CASSLEAGGPVDTQYF.

The table lists this clone with a count of one. This sequence joins TRBV4-1 and TRBJ1-1; D unclear. With 4 bases removed from V and 4 bases from J, the gap between germline ends came to 25 bases. Germline V lookup: CDR1 MGHRA, CDR2 YSYEKL. The CDR3 loop spans 18 amino acids. The CDR3 region has the DNA TGCGCCAGCAGCCCAAGTCCCTCTAAGACGATGGTGAGCACTGAAGCTTTCTTT. It is translated as CASSPSPSKTMVSTEAFF.

The rearrangement links TRBV7-2 to TRBJ2-3; 12 nucleotides line up with TRBD2. The CDR3 length is 17 residues. V shed 3 bases and J 2 bases; nucleotides not matched to a gene: 6. The germline V gene has CDR1 SGHTA and CDR2 FQGNSA. Written as DNA, the CDR3 is TGTGCCAGCAGCTTCAAACTAGCGGGGGGTTCCACAGATACGCAGTATTTT. Its protein is CASSFKLAGGSTDTQYF.

This rearrangement joins TRBV10-2 to TRBJ2-5; possible D gene TRBD2, 6 bases. Per the germline V gene, CDR1 is WSHSY and CDR2 is SAAADI. The CDR3 extends over 12 amino acids. V was shortened by 10 bases and J by 0 bases, with 9 bases between the two germline ends. The CDR3 sequence is CATRDYQETQYF. The CDR3 DNA reads TGCGCCACCCGGGACTACCAAGAGACCCAGTACTTC.

The chain joins TRBV28 to TRBJ2-3, with D perhaps TRBD2 (6 bases). Per germline, CDR1 MDHEN and CDR2 SYDVKM. With 6 bases removed from V and 4 bases from J, the gap between germline ends came to 14 bases. The CDR3 length is 14 residues. CDR3 loop: CASSPTGVPDTQYF. The CDR3 nucleotides are TGTGCCAGCAGCCCGACGGGGGTCCCAGATACGCAGTATTTT.

With respect to this clone: The sample has other DNA sequences that encode this CDR3 too. V usage is TRBV19 and J usage is TRBJ2-7; D is unclear. The length of the CDR3 is 13 residues. CDR1 LNHDA and CDR2 SQIVND come from the germline V gene (reference sequence). Trimming took 5 bases from V and 3 from J, leaving 11 bases between them. The CDR3 spells CASSLRPGYEQYF. CDR3 sequence (DNA): TGTGCCAGTAGTCTCCGGCCCGGCTACGAGCAGTACTTC.

The chain joins TRBV28 to TRBJ1-2; 7 bases agree with TRBD1. Germline V gives CDR1 MDHEN, CDR2 SYDVKM. This CDR3 has 14 amino acids. V shed 2 bases and J 0 bases; nucleotides not matched to a gene: 0. As DNA, the CDR3 is TGTGCCAGCAGTTTAGGGACAGCTAACTATGGCTACACCTTC. Its protein product is CASSLGTANYGYTF.

The chain employs TRBV6-5 and TRBJ1-5, with 11 bases fitting TRBD1. CDR3 length: 14 amino acids. CDR1 MNHEY and CDR2 SVGAGI come from the germline V gene. The trim removed 6 bases at V and 4 bases at J, leaving 2 bases unmatched. The DNA for the CDR3 is TGTGCCAGCAGGGGGACAGGGGGGAATCAGCCCCAGCATTTT. This sequence encodes CASRGTGGNQPQHF.

The chain has TRBV6-5 and TRBJ1-5, with D unresolved. The V end lost 0 bases, the J end lost 10 bases, and 16 bases lay between the germline ends. The CDR3 covers 15 residues. Germline CDR1 and CDR2: MNHEY and SVGAGI. The CDR3 DNA reads TGTGCCAGCAGTTACTCGGGAGCCTCCTCTGAACCCCAGCATTTT. Encoded protein: CASSYSGASSEPQHF.

This rearrangement joins TRBV7-9 to TRBJ2-7, with D uncertain. This CDR3 contains 13 residues. Trimming shortened V by 2 bases and J by 5 bases, and 10 bases separated the two germline ends. Germline CDR1 and CDR2: SEHNR and FQNEAQ (reference sequence). CDR3 nucleotides: TGTGCCAGCAGCTTACTAGAGGAAGACGAGCAGTACTTC. Amino acid sequence: CASSLLEEDEQYF.

The chain employs TRBV12-5 and TRBJ1-1; D possibly corresponds to TRBD1 (5 bases). The V gene lost 3 bases and the J gene lost 3 bases, with 17 bases spanning the gap. CDR1 LGHNT and CDR2 FRNRAP come from the germline V gene. The CDR3 loop spans 16 amino acids. The CDR3 DNA sequence: TGTGCTAGTGGTTTCGGGTCAGGCGCGGGGGACACTGAAGCTTTCTTT. Translating gives CASGFGSGAGDTEAFF.

The genes are TRBV23-1 and TRBJ2-1; 7 nucleotides align to TRBD2. TRBV23-1 falls under the ORF class, with uncertain function. Unmatched junction bases numbered 5, after V lost 0 bases and J lost 6 bases. CDR3 length: 15 residues. CDR3 region: CASSQSTRGFNEQFF. The CDR3 coding sequence is TGCGCCAGCAGTCAATCAACGCGGGGGTTCAATGAGCAGTTCTTC.

In its sample, this clone was seen a few times. This rearrangement joins TRBV13 to TRBJ1-6; D call uncertain. V shed 3 bases and J shed 0 bases, with 6 bases lying between them. From germline, CDR1 is PRHDT and CDR2 FYEKMQ (reference sequence). This CDR3 contains 15 residues. The CDR3 loop reads CASSFGSSYNSPLHF. The CDR3 DNA follows: TGTGCCAGCAGCTTCGGGAGCTCCTATAATTCACCCCTCCACTTT.